Shown below are 5 T cell receptor beta chains from a single sample sequenced in a study of shared clonotypes between healthy human individuals. Produced via immunoSEQ multiplex PCR; TCRdb's table is partial and in-frame only. The repertoire holds some 1 million clones, more than 65% seen once, with 1.5% in the top ten. The sample consisted of memory CD4+ T cells sorted from blood. The subset is: CD45RA-negative fraction. These receptors were obtained from a man between 18 and 29 years old in good health.

Comments on this clone: Other DNA sequences within the sample encode an identical CDR3. The V call is TRBV18, the J call TRBJ2-5, with unresolved D. This CDR3 has 12 residues. The germline V gene has CDR1 KGHSH and CDR2 LQKENI. Deletions cut 3 bases from V and 2 bases from J, with 4 bases between. The CDR3 here is CASSPNQETQYF. CDR3 sequence (DNA): TGTGCCAGCTCACCTAATCAAGAGACCCAGTACTTC.

To note about this clone: Distinct nucleotide sequences in the sample also encode this CDR3. The chain couples TRBV5-1 to TRBJ2-5; D is perhaps TRBD2 (5 bases). CDR1 is SGHRS and CDR2 is YFSETQ in the germline V gene. Trimming pared 4 bases from V and 5 bases from J, leaving 9 bases between. CDR3 length: 12 amino acids. The CDR3 region is CASSLPGETQYF. Here the CDR3 DNA reads TGCGCCAGCAGCCTCCCGGGGGAGACCCAGTACTTC. Full variable domain (outside the CDR3, taken from reference TRBV5-1 and TRBJ2-5): KAGVTQTPRYLIKTRGQQVTLSCSPISGHRSVSWYQQTPGQGLQFLFEYFSETQRNKGNFPGRFSGRQFSNSRSEMNVSTLELGDSALYLCASSLPGETQYFGPGTRLLVL.

The chain is built from TRBV14 and TRBJ2-7; a possible D gene is TRBD2 (7 bases). In germline, CDR1 is SGHDN, CDR2 FVKESK. This CDR3 has 15 amino acids. Trimming cost V 1 base and J 3 bases, with 13 bases left between them. CDR3 nucleotides: TGTGCCAGCAGCCAAGCAGGGGCTAGCGGCTACGAGCAGTACTTC. Translation gives CASSQAGASGYEQYF.

This clone was detected a few times. The chain uses TRBV2 and TRBJ2-1, with unresolved D. Germline V gene lookup returns CDR1 SNHLY and CDR2 FYNNEI. Trimming stripped 7 bases from V and 11 bases from J, with 18 bases between. The length of the CDR3 is 13 residues. CDR3 loop: CASTKDGTPKQFF. CDR3 coding DNA: TGTGCCAGCACCAAGGACGGAACGCCCAAGCAGTTCTTC. Full variable domain (rest looked up from reference TRBV2 and TRBJ2-1): EPEVTQTPSHQVTQMGQEVILRCVPISNHLYFYWYRQILGQKVEFLVSFYNNEISEKSEIFDDQFSVERPDGSNFTLKIRSTKLEDSAMYFCASTKDGTPKQFFGPGTRLTVL.

The chain has TRBV19 and TRBJ1-2, with D possibly being TRBD1 (6 bases). V was cut by 3 bases and J by 4 bases, with 18 bases left in between. Germline V lookup: CDR1 LNHDA, CDR2 SQIVND (reference sequence). CDR3 size: 16 residues. The CDR3 coding sequence is TGTGCCAGTAGTATTTTACAGGGTGGGGCCGGCTATGGCTACACCTTC. This gives the protein CASSILQGGAGYGYTF. Complete variable domain (other parts from reference TRBV19 and TRBJ1-2): DGGITQSPKYLFRKEGQNVTLSCEQNLNHDAMYWYRQDPGQGLRLIYYSQIVNDFQKGDIAEGYSVSREKKESFPLTVTSAQKNPTAFYLCASSILQGGAGYGYTFGSGTRLTVV.